The source of this TCR beta chain is a study of a mutant IDH1 vaccine in newly diagnosed glioma. Sequencing used immunoSEQ multiplex PCR; TCRdb keeps in-frame clones, though not all of them. The repertoire holds tens of thousands of clones, less than 70% seen once, with about 5% in the top ten. Concerning this clone: What it recognizes is unknown.

Time point described: week 47, end of study. Vaccination comprised doses that each held 300 ug of mutant IDH1 20-mer peptide, plus topical imiquimod. Germline-derived CDR1 and CDR2 are SGHRS and YFSETQ. V dropped 4 bases and J dropped 5; count of bases not matched to a gene: 7. This CDR3 region has 14 residues. This TCR was recovered from a man aged 35-49 years with glioma. Some clones in this sample may be carry-over from other donors' samples. Sequencing used peripheral blood mononuclear cells (PBMCs), obtained from a glioma patient whose treatment included an IDH1 peptide vaccine. The rearrangement links TRBV5-1 to TRBJ2-5, with 8 bases aligning to TRBD1. CDR3 amino acids: CASSVQGAGETQYF. For the CDR3, the DNA is TGCGCCAGCAGCGTGCAGGGGGCTGGGGAGACCCAGTACTTC.